Below, 10 T cell receptor beta chains from the same sample are listed, as sequenced in a study of blood T cells in healthy people across ages. Then a second PCR, running roughly 7 to 11 cycles, was carried out with a sample-barcoded 5' primer and a J-beta primer mix. In TCRdb, the 5' RACE reads were re-called with MiXCR into one record per CDR3 protein. The sample has about 810,000 distinct CDR3 sequences, 30% to 45% seen once. The sequencing input was blood. The receptors were gathered from a man between 18 and 29 years old in good health.

This clonotype was counted at least ten times. The genes are TRBV3-1 and TRBJ2-1, with 9 bases identical to TRBD2. The CDR3 sequence is 17 residues long. Germline V gives CDR1 LGHDT, CDR2 YNNKEL (reference sequence). Trimming cost V 0 bases and J 0 bases; bases outside gene matches: 3. The CDR3 here is CASSQDMRGGSYNEQFF. The CDR3 region has the DNA TGTGCCAGCAGCCAAGATATGCGGGGGGGCTCCTACAATGAGCAGTTCTTC.

The chain employs TRBV18 and TRBJ2-7; perhaps TRBD1 as D (5 bases). The CDR3 totals 13 residues. CDR1 KGHSH and CDR2 LQKENI come from the germline V gene. V gave up 6 bases and J gave up 9 bases, with 18 bases separating them. CDR3 sequence: CASSPPQGNGQYF. The CDR3 DNA reads TGTGCCAGCTCTCCTCCTCAGGGTAACGGGCAGTACTTC.

This clonotype was seen only a few times. The J gene is TRBJ2-3, the V gene TRBV27, with 7 nucleotides matching TRBD2. The CDR3 extends over 14 amino acids. Per germline, CDR1 MNHEY and CDR2 SMNVEV (reference sequence). Trimming cost V 3 bases and J 5 bases; bases outside gene matches: 5. As DNA, the CDR3 is TGTGCCAGCAGTTTTTCGGGAGGACAAGATACGCAGTATTTT. Residues: CASSFSGGQDTQYF.

The chain recombines TRBV28 with TRBJ1-2, with D possibly being TRBD1 (5 bases). The V gene's germline CDR1 is MDHEN and CDR2 SYDVKM. The V gene lost 7 bases and the J gene lost 2 bases, with 11 bases spanning the gap. The CDR3 runs to 13 residues. The chain's CDR3 is CASTSEGNYGYTF. The CDR3, as DNA: TGTGCCAGCACCTCCGAGGGGAACTATGGCTACACCTTC.

Only a few counts were recorded for this clonotype. The chain joins TRBV12-3 or TRBV12-4 to TRBJ2-1, with TRBD1 matching over 7 bases. The J segment lost 9 bases and the V segment lost 7 bases, leaving 12 bases of the junction unmatched. The CDR3 is 14 amino acids. The CDR3 DNA sequence: TGTGCCAGCACCGTCCGGGACAGAGATCTTGAGCAGTTCTTC. Its translation: CASTVRDRDLEQFF.

The chain couples TRBV12-3 or TRBV12-4 to TRBJ1-2; 7 bases are shared with TRBD1. The CDR3 totals 13 residues. With V trimmed by 6 bases and J by 6 bases, 7 bases remained unmatched. The CDR3 region has the DNA TGTGCCAGCAGCGACGGGACAGTTGATGGCTACACCTTC. This gives the protein CASSDGTVDGYTF.

This clonotype was picked up many times. This may come from a read error, since a much larger clone is one base off. The chain links TRBV11-1 to TRBJ2-1; D unresolved. V lost 1 base to trimming and J lost 5 bases, with 6 bases between them. The CDR3 runs to 13 residues. CDR1 and CDR2 (germline): SGHAT, FQDESV (reference sequence). CDR3 nucleotide sequence: TGTGCCAGCAGCTTAGGACATAACAATGAGCAGTTCTTC. Its protein is CASSLGHNNEQFF. Full variable domain (remainder filled in from reference TRBV11-1 and TRBJ2-1): EAEVAQSPRYKITEKSQAVAFWCDPISGHATLYWYRQILGQGPELLVQFQDESVVDDSQLPKDRFSAERLKGVDSTLKIQPAELGDSAMYLCASSLGHNNEQFFGPGTRLTVL.

This rearrangement joins TRBV10-3 to TRBJ1-6; 7 nucleotides align to TRBD1. CDR1 and CDR2 (germline): ENHRY, SYGVKD. The CDR3 contains 14 residues. The V gene end was trimmed by 4 bases and the J gene end by 5 bases; junction bases not matched to a gene: 2. The CDR3 DNA reads as TGTGCCATCAGTGGGACAGGAGATAATTCACCCCTCCACTTT. This codes for CAISGTGDNSPLHF.

This rearrangement joins TRBV6-2 or TRBV6-3 to TRBJ2-7; D gene ambiguous. V was trimmed by 1 base and J by 5 bases, leaving 6 bases between them. This CDR3 has 12 amino acids. Germline V gene lookup returns CDR1 MNHEY and CDR2 SVGEGT. CDR3 sequence: CASSYYANEQYF. CDR3 coding DNA: TGTGCCAGCAGTTACTACGCCAACGAGCAGTACTTC.

This rearrangement joins TRBV7-9 to TRBJ2-3, with 9 positions matching TRBD2. Germline V gene lookup returns CDR1 SEHNR and CDR2 FQNEAQ (reference sequence). Trimming removed 6 bases from V and 1 base from J; junction bases left unmatched: 8. The CDR3 length is 16 residues. CDR3 bases: TGTGCCAGCAGTCGCACTAGCGGGTCTCGCACAGATACGCAGTATTTT. Protein: CASSRTSGSRTDTQYF.